The present entry profiles one T cell receptor beta chain with its context. The data stem from a study of blood T cell repertoires in COVID-19. For the study at large: Samples taken during acute and convalescent COVID-19 were collected in the United States, Italy and Spain.

Trimming cost V 1 base and J 6 bases, with 7 bases left between them. This CDR3 contains 13 residues. Looked up from germline, CDR1 is SGHDT and CDR2 is YYEEEE. Per the study methods: Counts of nucleated cells, estimated from reference gene primer amplification, were obtained. Method: immunoSEQ multiplex PCR; TCRdb's copy keeps in-frame clones and lacks some. Clone size and the V and J calls come from that table; the DNA yielded D and trimming. This sample has around 100,000 clones, with more than 80% found just once. Sequenced material: peripheral blood. The rearrangement links TRBV5-6 to TRBJ2-2; possibly TRBD2 for D (5 bases). The TCR comes from a human donor in a cohort sampled during active COVID-19. The CDR3 bases are TGTGCCAGCAGCTTGAGGGAGTCCGGGGAGCTGTTTTTT. Translated: CASSLRESGELFF.